This record concerns one T cell receptor beta chain sequence. Its antigen is not known. V dropped 6 bases and J dropped 8; count of bases not matched to a gene: 9. Germline V lookup: CDR1 MNHEY, CDR2 SMNVEV (reference sequence). The CDR3 consists of 14 residues. The record originates from a study of a mutant IDH1 vaccine in newly diagnosed glioma. The overall study: Patients got their first vaccination 4-6 weeks after radiotherapy alone, or with temozolomide cycles. A 62.5% male, 37.5% female split and a mean age of about 44 years characterized treated patients. Former treatment meant radiotherapy, temozolomide, or both; the majority had gotten both.

Time point reported: week 23, last vaccination. Every vaccine dose comprised 300 ug of mutant IDH1 20-mer peptide plus topical imiquimod. Donors harbored newly found WHO grade 3 or 4 IDH1-mutant, ATRX-lost astrocytomas. Clones were sequenced by immunoSEQ multiplex PCR, and TCRdb holds only the in-frame ones, with some missing. The sample holds 9,500 to 12,000 clones, about 91% seen once. This chain links TRBV27 with TRBJ1-2; the match to TRBD1 covers 10 bases. Material: PBMCs, obtained from a glioma patient whose treatment included an IDH1 peptide vaccine. The receptor was isolated from a woman between 40 and 55 years old with glioma. Some clones in this sample may be carry-over from other donors' samples. The CDR3, as DNA: TGTGCCAGCAGCCAGACAGGGGGCGCGGGGGGCTACACCTTC. Residues: CASSQTGGAGGYTF.